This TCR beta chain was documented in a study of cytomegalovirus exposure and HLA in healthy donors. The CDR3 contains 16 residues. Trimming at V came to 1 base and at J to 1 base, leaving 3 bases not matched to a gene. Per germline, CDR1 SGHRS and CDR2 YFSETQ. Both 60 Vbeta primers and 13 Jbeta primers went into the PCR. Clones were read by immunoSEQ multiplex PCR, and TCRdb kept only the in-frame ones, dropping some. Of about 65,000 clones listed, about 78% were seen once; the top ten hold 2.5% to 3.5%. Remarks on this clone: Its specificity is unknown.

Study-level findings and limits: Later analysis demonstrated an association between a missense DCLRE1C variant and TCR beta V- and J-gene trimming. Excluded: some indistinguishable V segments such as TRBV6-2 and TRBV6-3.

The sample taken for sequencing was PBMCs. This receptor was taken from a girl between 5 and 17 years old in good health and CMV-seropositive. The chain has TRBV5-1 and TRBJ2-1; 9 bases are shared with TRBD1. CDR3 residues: CASSLLGQGSYNEQFF. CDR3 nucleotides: TGCGCCAGCAGCTTGTTGGGACAGGGTTCCTACAATGAGCAGTTCTTC.